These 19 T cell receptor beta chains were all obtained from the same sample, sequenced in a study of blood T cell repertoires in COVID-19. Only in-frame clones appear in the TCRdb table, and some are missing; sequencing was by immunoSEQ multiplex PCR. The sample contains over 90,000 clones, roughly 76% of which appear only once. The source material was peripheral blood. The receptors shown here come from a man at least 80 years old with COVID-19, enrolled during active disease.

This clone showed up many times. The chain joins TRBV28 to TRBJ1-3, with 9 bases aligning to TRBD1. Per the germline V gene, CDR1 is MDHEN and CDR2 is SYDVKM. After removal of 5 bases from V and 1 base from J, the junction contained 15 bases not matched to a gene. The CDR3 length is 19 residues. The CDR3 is CASSPRYYRGQLSGNTIYF. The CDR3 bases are TGTGCCAGCAGTCCTAGATATTACAGGGGGCAATTGTCTGGAAACACCATATATTTT.

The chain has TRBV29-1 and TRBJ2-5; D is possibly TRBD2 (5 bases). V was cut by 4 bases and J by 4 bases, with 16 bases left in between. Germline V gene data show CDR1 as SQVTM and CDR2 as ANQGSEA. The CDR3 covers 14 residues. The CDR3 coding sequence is TGCAGCGTTGGGTACGTGGGAGTGGGAGAGACCCAGTACTTC. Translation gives CSVGYVGVGETQYF.

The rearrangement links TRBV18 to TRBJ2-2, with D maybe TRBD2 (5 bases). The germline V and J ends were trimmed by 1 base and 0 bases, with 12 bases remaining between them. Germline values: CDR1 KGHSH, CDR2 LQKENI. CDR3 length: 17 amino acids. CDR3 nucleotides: TGTGCCAGCTCACCACGGTTAGCGACACCGAACACCGGGGAGCTGTTTTTT. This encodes CASSPRLATPNTGELFF.

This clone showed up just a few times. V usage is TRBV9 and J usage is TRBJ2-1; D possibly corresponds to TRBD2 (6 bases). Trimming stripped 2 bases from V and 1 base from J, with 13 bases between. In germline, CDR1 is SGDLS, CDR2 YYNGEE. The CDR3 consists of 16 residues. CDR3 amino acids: CASSVGGSNSYNEQFF. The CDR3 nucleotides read TGTGCCAGCAGCGTCGGAGGGAGTAATTCCTACAATGAGCAGTTCTTC.

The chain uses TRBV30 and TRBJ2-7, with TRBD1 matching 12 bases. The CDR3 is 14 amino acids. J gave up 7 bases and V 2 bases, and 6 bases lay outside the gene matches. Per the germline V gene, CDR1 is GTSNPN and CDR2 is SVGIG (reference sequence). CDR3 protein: CAWSKGQGAREQYF. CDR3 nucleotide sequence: TGTGCCTGGAGTAAGGGACAGGGGGCGAGGGAGCAGTACTTC.

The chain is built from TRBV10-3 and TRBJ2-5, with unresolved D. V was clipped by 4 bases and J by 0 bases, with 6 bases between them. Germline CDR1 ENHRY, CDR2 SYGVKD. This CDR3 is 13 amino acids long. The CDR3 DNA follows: TGTGCCATCAGTGCTAGTGACCAAGAGACCCAGTACTTC. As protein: CAISASDQETQYF.

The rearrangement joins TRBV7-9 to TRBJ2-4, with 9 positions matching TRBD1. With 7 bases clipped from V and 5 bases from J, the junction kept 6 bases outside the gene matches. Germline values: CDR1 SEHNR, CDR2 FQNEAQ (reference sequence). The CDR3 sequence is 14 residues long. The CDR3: CASNTRDRENIQYF. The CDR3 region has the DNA TGTGCCAGCAATACCAGGGACAGGGAAAACATTCAGTACTTC.

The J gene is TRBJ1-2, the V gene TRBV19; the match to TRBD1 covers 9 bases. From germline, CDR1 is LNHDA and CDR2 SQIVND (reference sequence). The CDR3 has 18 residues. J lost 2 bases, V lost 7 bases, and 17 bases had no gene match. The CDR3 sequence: CASTPLRDRVISNYGYTF. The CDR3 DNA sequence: TGTGCCAGTACCCCTCTCCGGGACAGGGTGATCTCCAACTATGGCTACACCTTC.

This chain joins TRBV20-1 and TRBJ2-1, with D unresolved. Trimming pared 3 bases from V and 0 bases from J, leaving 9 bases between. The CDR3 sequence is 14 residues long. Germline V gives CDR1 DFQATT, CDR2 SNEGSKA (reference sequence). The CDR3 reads CSASGFSSYNEQFF. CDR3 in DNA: TGCAGTGCTAGTGGATTTAGCTCCTACAATGAGCAGTTCTTC.

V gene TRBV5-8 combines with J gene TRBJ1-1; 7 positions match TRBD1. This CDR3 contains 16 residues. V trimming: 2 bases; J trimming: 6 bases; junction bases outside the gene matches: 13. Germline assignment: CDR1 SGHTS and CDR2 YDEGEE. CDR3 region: CASSFNRGRSRSEAFF. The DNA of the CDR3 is TGTGCCAGCAGCTTCAACAGGGGTCGGTCACGGTCTGAAGCTTTCTTT.

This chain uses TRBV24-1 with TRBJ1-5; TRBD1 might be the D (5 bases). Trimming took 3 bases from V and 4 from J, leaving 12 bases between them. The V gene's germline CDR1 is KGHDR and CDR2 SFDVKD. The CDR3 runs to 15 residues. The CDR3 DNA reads TGTGCCACCAGTGATAGGGCAGGGCGTAATCAGCCCCAGCATTTT. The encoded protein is CATSDRAGRNQPQHF.

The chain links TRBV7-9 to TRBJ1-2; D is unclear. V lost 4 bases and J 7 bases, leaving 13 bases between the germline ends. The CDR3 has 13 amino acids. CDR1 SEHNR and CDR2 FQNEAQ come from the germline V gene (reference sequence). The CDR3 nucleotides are TGTGCCAGCAGCTCTCAGGCTGCCGTTGGCTACACCTTC. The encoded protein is CASSSQAAVGYTF. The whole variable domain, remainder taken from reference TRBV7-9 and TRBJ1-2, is DTGVSQNPRHKITKRGQNVTFRCDPISEHNRLYWYRQTLGQGPEFLTYFQNEAQLEKSRLLSDRFSAERPKGSFSTLEIQRTEQGDSAMYLCASSSQAAVGYTFGSGTRLTVV.

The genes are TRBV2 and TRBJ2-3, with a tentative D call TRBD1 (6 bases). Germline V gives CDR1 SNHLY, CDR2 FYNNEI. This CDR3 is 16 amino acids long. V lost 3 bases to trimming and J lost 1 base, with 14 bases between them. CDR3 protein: CASSDGGGAGTDTQYF. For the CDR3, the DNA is TGTGCCAGCAGTGATGGTGGGGGCGCGGGCACAGATACGCAGTATTTT.

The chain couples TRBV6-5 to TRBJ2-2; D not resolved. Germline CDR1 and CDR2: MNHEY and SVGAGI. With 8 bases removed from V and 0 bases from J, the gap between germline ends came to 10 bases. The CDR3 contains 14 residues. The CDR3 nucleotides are TGTGCCAGCGGAGCATTGACGAACACCGGGGAGCTGTTTTTT. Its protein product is CASGALTNTGELFF.

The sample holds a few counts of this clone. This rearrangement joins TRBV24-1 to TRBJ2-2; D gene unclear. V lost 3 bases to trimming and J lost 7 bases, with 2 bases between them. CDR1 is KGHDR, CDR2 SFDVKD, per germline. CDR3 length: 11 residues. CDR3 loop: CATSDLGELFF. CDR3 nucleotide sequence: TGTGCCACCAGTGATCTCGGGGAGCTGTTTTTT.

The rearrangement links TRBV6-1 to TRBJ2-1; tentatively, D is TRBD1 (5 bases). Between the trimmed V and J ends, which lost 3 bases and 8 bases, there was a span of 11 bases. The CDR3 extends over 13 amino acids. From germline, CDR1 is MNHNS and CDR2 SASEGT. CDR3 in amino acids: CASSEGRADEQFF. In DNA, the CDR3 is TGTGCCAGCAGTGAGGGCAGGGCCGATGAGCAGTTCTTC.

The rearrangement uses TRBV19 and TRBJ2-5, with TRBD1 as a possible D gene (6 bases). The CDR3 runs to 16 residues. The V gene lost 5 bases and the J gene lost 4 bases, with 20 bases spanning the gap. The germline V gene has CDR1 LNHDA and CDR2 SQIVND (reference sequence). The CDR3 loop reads CASSGHPRGEGETQYF. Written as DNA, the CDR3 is TGTGCCAGTAGTGGCCACCCCAGGGGTGAAGGAGAGACCCAGTACTTC. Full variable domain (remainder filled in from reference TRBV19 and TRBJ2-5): DGGITQSPKYLFRKEGQNVTLSCEQNLNHDAMYWYRQDPGQGLRLIYYSQIVNDFQKGDIAEGYSVSREKKESFPLTVTSAQKNPTAFYLCASSGHPRGEGETQYFGPGTRLLVL.

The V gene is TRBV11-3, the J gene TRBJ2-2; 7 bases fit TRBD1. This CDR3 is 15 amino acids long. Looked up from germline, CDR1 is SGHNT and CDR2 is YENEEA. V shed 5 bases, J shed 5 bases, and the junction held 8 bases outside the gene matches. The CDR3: CASSTRGSTTGELFF. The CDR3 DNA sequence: TGTGCCAGCAGCACCAGGGGGTCAACGACCGGGGAGCTGTTTTTT.

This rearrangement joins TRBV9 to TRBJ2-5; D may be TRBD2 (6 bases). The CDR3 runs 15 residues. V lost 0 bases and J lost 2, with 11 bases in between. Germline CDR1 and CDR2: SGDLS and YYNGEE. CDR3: CASSVGGVAQETQYF. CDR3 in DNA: TGTGCCAGCAGCGTAGGCGGGGTCGCACAAGAGACCCAGTACTTC.